The T cell receptor beta chain described here comes from a study of T-cell memory formation after mild COVID-19. TCRdb used MiXCR to reprocess the 5' RACE reads, holding one entry per CDR3 protein. Among roughly 200,000 distinct CDR3 sequences listed, 9.5% were seen once. This CDR3 has 11 residues. V lost 6 bases and J lost 5, with 7 bases in between. CDR1 LGHDT and CDR2 YNNKEL come from the germline V gene (reference sequence). This clonotype was observed many times. This sequence joins TRBV3-1 and TRBJ2-5; D is uncertain. The sequence was collected from a man aged 18 to 30 who had mild COVID-19 (a few samples of this study predate the infection). Cell type and time point are not known. The source material was PBMCs or a T cell subset sorted from them (not recorded which). The CDR3 sequence is CASRLLETQYF. The CDR3 nucleotides are TGTGCCAGCAGACTCCTCGAGACCCAGTACTTC.